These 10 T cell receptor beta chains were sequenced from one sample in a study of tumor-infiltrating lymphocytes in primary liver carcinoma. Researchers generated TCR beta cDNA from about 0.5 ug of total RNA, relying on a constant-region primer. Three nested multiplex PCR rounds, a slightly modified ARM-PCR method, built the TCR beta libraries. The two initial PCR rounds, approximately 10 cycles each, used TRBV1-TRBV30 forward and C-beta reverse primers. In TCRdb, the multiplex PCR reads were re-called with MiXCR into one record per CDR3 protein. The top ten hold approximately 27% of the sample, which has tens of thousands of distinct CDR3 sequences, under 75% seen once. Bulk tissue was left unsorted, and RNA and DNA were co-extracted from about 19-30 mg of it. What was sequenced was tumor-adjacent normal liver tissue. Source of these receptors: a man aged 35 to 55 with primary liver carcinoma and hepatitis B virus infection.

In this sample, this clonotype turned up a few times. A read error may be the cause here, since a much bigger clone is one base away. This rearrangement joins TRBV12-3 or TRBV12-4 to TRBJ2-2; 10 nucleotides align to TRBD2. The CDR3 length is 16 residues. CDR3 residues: CASSFFLAGATGGLFF. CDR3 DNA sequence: TGTGCCAGCAGTTTTTTCCTAGCGGGAGCCACCGGGGGGCTGTTTTTT.

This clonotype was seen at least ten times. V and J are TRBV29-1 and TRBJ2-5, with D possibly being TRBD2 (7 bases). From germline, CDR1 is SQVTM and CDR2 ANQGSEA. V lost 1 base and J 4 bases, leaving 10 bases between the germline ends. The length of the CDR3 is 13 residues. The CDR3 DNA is TGCAGCGTTGAAGCGGGGGGCAGAGAGACCCAGTACTTC. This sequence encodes CSVEAGGRETQYF.

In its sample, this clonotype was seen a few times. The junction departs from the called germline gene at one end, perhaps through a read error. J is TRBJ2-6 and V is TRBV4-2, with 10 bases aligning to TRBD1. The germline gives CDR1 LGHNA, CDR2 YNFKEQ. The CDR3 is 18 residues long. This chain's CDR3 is CASSQETGGIIGANVLTF. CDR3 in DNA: TGTGCCAGCAGTCAAGAGACAGGGGGCATTATCGGGGCCAACGTCCTGACTTTC.

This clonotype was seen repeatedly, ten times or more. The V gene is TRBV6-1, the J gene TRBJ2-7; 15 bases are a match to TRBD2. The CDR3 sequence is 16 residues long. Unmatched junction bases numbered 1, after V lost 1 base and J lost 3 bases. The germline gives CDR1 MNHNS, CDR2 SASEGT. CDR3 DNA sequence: TGTGCCAGCAGTGAAGAGGGACTAGCGGGAGGCTACGAGCAGTACTTC. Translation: CASSEEGLAGGYEQYF.

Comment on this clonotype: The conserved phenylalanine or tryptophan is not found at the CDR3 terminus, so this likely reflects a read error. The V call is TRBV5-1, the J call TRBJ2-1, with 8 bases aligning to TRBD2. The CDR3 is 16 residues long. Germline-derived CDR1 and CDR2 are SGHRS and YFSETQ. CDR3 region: CVSTHGLAGIYNEQFL. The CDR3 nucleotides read TGCGTCAGCACCCACGGGCTAGCGGGCATCTACAATGAGCAGTTCCTC.

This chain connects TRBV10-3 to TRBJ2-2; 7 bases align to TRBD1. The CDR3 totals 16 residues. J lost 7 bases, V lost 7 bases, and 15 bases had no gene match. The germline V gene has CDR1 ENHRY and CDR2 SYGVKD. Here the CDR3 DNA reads TGTGCCATCATGGGGACAGAAGGTGGAAGCATCGGGGAGCTGTTTTTT. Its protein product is CAIMGTEGGSIGELFF.

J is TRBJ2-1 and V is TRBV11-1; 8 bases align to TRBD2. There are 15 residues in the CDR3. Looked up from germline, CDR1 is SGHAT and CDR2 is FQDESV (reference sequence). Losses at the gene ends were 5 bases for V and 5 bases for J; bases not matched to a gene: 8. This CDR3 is CASSPTVRGDNEQFF. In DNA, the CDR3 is TGTGCCAGCAGCCCGACCGTGCGGGGGGACAATGAGCAGTTCTTC.

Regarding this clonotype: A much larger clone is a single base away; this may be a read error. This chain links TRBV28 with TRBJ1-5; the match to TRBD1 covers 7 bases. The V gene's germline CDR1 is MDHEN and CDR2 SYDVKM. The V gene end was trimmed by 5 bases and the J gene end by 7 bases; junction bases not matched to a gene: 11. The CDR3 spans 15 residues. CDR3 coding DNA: TGTGCCAGCAGTACGATAGGGGGCGCGGGGCAGCCCCAGCATTTT. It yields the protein CASSTIGGAGQPQHF.

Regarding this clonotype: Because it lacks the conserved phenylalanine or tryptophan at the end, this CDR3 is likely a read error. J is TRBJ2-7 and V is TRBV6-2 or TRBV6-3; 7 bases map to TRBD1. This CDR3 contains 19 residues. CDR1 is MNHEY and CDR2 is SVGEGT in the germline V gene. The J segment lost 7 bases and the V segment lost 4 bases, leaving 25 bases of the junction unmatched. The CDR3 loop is CASSWRSGRGGFKNLEQYL. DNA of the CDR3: TGTGCCAGCAGTTGGCGATCGGGGAGAGGGGGCTTCAAGAACCTGGAGCAGTACCTC.

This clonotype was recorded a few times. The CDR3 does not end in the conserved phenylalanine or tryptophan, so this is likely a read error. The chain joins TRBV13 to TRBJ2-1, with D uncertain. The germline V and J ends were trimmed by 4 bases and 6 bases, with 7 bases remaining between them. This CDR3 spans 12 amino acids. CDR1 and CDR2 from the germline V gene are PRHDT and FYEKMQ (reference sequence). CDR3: CASSSLPNEQFL. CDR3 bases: TGTGCCAGCAGCTCACTACCCAATGAGCAGTTCCTC.